This T cell receptor beta chain was sequenced for a study of CD8+ T cells in alopecia areata. V lost 2 bases, J lost 6 bases, and 6 bases stayed unmatched. Per germline, CDR1 GTSNPN and CDR2 SVGIG (reference sequence). The CDR3 spans 13 residues. This clone was counted a single time. Once RNA had been extracted, it was reverse transcribed into cDNA to act as the sequencing template. Only in-frame clones appear in the TCRdb table, and some are missing; sequencing was by immunoSEQ multiplex PCR. The data hold 100,000 to 150,000 clones, with 58% observed a single time. As to treatment: oral pan-JAK inhibitor, 5-10 mg twice daily.

This sequence joins TRBV30 and TRBJ1-2, with 7 bases matching TRBD1. Sequenced here: CD8+ T cells sorted from blood, sampled at week 4, from a patient treated with tofacitinib. This receptor was taken from a human donor with alopecia areata. CDR3 in amino acids: CAWSTSGTDGYTF. The DNA for the CDR3 is TGTGCCTGGAGTACTTCCGGGACAGATGGCTACACCTTC. Full variable domain (remainder filled in from reference TRBV30 and TRBJ1-2): SQTIHQWPATLVQPVGSPLSLECTVEGTSNPNLYWYRQAAGRGLQLLFYSVGIGQISSEVPQNLSASRPQDRQFILSSKKLLLSDSGFYLCAWSTSGTDGYTFGSGTRLTVV.